This TCR beta chain stems from a study of T-cell reconstitution after alpha-beta-depleted transplantation in children. Notes on the study in general: The origin of high day-60 TCRbeta diversity in some patients lay in surviving recipient T cells and thymic progenitors. One year after transplant, T-cell counts and diversity came mostly from newly produced T cells.

A TCRbeta library incorporating unique molecular identifiers was prepared. TCRdb fed the PCR reads into MiXCR, producing one record per CDR3 protein. Among around 490,000 distinct CDR3 sequences listed, approximately 10% were seen once. This clonotype was found a few times. Its antigen is currently unknown. This sequence originates from a female patient aged 2-15 years who had a stem cell transplant for aplastic anemia, so the T cells may come from the graft donor. The sequenced sample was PBMCs, mostly from graft donor cells, obtained 180 days after TCRalphabeta/CD19-depleted stem cell transplant.

The DNA for the CDR3 is TGTGCCAGCAGCCTCGGGACAGGGTTTCACGAGCAGTACTTC. It translates to CASSLGTGFHEQYF. The chain combines TRBV3-1 with TRBJ2-7; 9 bases fit TRBD1. V gave up 4 bases and J gave up 5 bases; unmatched junction bases: 6. This CDR3 contains 14 residues. Germline assignment: CDR1 LGHDT and CDR2 YNNKEL (reference sequence).